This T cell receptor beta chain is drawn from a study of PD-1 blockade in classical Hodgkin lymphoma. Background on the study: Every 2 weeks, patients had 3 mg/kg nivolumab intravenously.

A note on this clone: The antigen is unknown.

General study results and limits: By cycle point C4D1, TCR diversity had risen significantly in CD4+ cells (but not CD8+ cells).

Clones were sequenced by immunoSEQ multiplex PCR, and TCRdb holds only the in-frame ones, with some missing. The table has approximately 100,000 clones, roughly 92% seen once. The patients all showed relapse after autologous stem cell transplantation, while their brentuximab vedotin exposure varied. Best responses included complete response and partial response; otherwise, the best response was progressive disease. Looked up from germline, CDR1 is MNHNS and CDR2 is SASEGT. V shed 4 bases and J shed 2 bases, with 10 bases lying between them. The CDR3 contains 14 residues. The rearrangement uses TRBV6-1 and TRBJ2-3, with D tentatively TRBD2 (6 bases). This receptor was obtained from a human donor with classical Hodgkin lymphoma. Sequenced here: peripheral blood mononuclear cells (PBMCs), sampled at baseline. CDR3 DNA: TGTGCCAGCAGTGTTGGGAGGCCCACAGATACGCAGTATTTT. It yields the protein CASSVGRPTDTQYF.